This T cell receptor (beta chain) was captured in a study of Ad26.COV2.S vaccination and SARS-CoV-2 variants. Study-level findings and limits: Greater spike-specific TCR breadth was seen in vaccine recipients than in placebo recipients. Estimates derived from TCR breadth and depth analyses may have underestimated total T cell responses.

Treatment meaning: over 15 received Ad26.COV2.S at low or high dose, single or two shots; roughly five received placebo; per-sample allocation not given. Samples analyzed were those drawn on day 63 after the first vaccine or placebo injection. Recruitment in Boston yielded a donor of adult age, 18-55 years. An Ad26 vector carrying the Wuhan-strain SARS-CoV-2 spike served as the vaccine. The repertoire was sequenced with immunoSEQ multiplex PCR; TCRdb's copy has only in-frame clones and lacks some. The sample contains about 680,000 clones, 70% to 90% of which appear only once. V lost 5 bases, J lost 5 bases, and 4 bases lay in between. Germline V CDR1 and CDR2: LGHDT, YNNKEL (reference sequence). The CDR3 has 11 residues. Comments on this clone: Its antigen is unknown.

The starting material was peripheral blood, obtained in a trial of Ad26.COV2.S vaccine versus placebo. The gene calls are TRBV3-1 (or the pseudogene TRBV3-2) and TRBJ2-1; D not certain. The receptor was isolated from a person between 18 and 59 years old who received the Ad26.COV2.S COVID-19 vaccine or a placebo. CDR3 loop: CASSGHNEQFF. The CDR3, as DNA: TGTGCCAGCAGCGGACACAATGAGCAGTTCTTC.